Listed here are 25 T cell receptor beta chains from one sample, sequenced in a study of blood T cell repertoires in COVID-19. Measured with immunoSEQ multiplex PCR; TCRdb has only the in-frame clones, and not every one. The sample records about 180,000 clones, 70% to 90% being singletons. The sample comprised peripheral blood. Receptors were obtained from a woman aged 25 to 45 with acute or convalescent COVID-19.

The rearrangement joins TRBV7-2 to TRBJ2-6; 11 bases match TRBD2. CDR3 length: 16 amino acids. Germline lookup yields CDR1 SGHTA and CDR2 FQGNSA. Trimming cost V 6 bases and J 2 bases; bases outside gene matches: 3. The CDR3 DNA reads as TGTGCCAGCAGACTAGCGGGAGATGCTGGGGCCAACGTCCTGACTTTC. Translated: CASRLAGDAGANVLTF. Complete variable domain (other parts from reference TRBV7-2 and TRBJ2-6): GAGVSQSPSNKVTEKGKDVELRCDPISGHTALYWYRQSLGQGLEFLIYFQGNSAPDKSGLPSDRFSAERTGGSVSTLTIQRTQQEDSAVYLCASRLAGDAGANVLTFGAGSRLTVL.

The chain employs TRBV5-1 and TRBJ1-5; maybe TRBD1 (6 bases). The CDR3 is 17 residues long. In germline, CDR1 is SGHRS, CDR2 YFSETQ. Between the trimmed V and J ends, which lost 0 bases and 0 bases, there was a span of 13 bases. The DNA of the CDR3 is TGCGCCAGCAGCTTGGGGGCGGGGGGCTATAGCAATCAGCCCCAGCATTTT. This translates into CASSLGAGGYSNQPQHF.

The chain recombines TRBV11-2 with TRBJ2-7, with D unresolved. The CDR3 totals 16 residues. Trimming pared 0 bases from V and 2 bases from J, leaving 14 bases between. Germline V gives CDR1 SGHAT, CDR2 FQNNGV. The CDR3 loop reads CASSLDPRQRPYEQYF. DNA of the CDR3: TGTGCCAGCAGCTTAGACCCGAGGCAGAGACCCTACGAGCAGTACTTC.

A single count supports this clone. The J gene is TRBJ2-1, the V gene TRBV19; D is unresolved. V lost 4 bases and J 5 bases, leaving 9 bases between the germline ends. The V gene's germline CDR1 is LNHDA and CDR2 SQIVND (reference sequence). This CDR3 contains 13 residues. The CDR3 sequence is CASSTRLNNEQFF. CDR3 nucleotide sequence: TGTGCCAGTAGTACCCGCCTAAACAATGAGCAGTTCTTC.

With regard to this clone: Different DNA sequences within this sample yield the same CDR3. The rearrangement joins TRBV4-1 to TRBJ1-3; D unclear. Germline CDR1 is MGHRA and CDR2 is YSYEKL. Trimming removed 6 bases at V and 4 bases at J, with 7 bases between. This CDR3 is built from 12 residues. DNA for the CDR3: TGCGCCAGCAGTCCGGTGGGAAACACCATATATTTT. Encoded protein: CASSPVGNTIYF.

This rearrangement joins TRBV5-4 to TRBJ2-1, with 11 bases fitting TRBD2. The germline V gene has CDR1 SGHNT and CDR2 YYREEE (reference sequence). With 0 bases clipped from V and 9 bases from J, the junction kept 5 bases outside the gene matches. CDR3 length equals 15 residues. The CDR3 DNA reads as TGTGCCAGCAGCTTGGGTAGCGGGAGGGCCGGTGAGCAGTTCTTC. Translation: CASSLGSGRAGEQFF. The full variable domain, its missing parts supplied by reference TRBV5-4 and TRBJ2-1, is ETGVTQSPTHLIKTRGQQVTLRCSSQSGHNTVSWYQQALGQGPQFIFQYYREEENGRGNFPPRFSGLQFPNYSSELNVNALELDDSALYLCASSLGSGRAGEQFFGPGTRLTVL.

The chain combines TRBV7-6 with TRBJ2-3; 7 bases align to TRBD1. Looked up from germline, CDR1 is SGHVS and CDR2 is FNYEAQ. The CDR3 contains 14 residues. V lost 5 bases to trimming and J lost 4 bases; unmatched junction nucleotides: 6. CDR3 nucleotide sequence: TGTGCCAGCAGCCCCGCTAGGGGGCCAGATACGCAGTATTTT. It translates to CASSPARGPDTQYF.

The chain carries TRBV3-1 (or the pseudogene TRBV3-2) and TRBJ2-4, with D possibly TRBD1 on 6 matching bases. V was trimmed by 7 bases and J by 0 bases, leaving 16 bases between them. Germline CDR1 and CDR2: LGHDT and YNNKEL (reference sequence). This CDR3 has 16 amino acids. The CDR3 DNA is TGTGCCAGCATCACGACAGGTCTTCCAGCCAAAAACATTCAGTACTTC. Translation: CASITTGLPAKNIQYF.

Of note for this clone: Different DNA sequences within this sample yield the same CDR3. The chain couples TRBV5-1 to TRBJ2-5, with TRBD2 matching over 7 bases. The CDR3 is 12 amino acids. Germline assignment: CDR1 SGHRS and CDR2 YFSETQ. Unmatched junction bases numbered 2, after V lost 4 bases and J lost 5 bases. CDR3 nucleotides: TGCGCCAGCAGCCCCGGGGGGGAGACCCAGTACTTC. As protein: CASSPGGETQYF.

The J gene is TRBJ2-5, the V gene TRBV2; no definite D call. Germline V gene data show CDR1 as SNHLY and CDR2 as FYNNEI. V was clipped by 6 bases and J by 5 bases, with 13 bases between them. CDR3 length equals 13 residues. In nucleotides, the CDR3 is TGTGCCAGCAGGTCGGATCTCGGGGAGACCCAGTACTTC. Its protein is CASRSDLGETQYF.

The chain is built from TRBV21-1 and TRBJ2-7; the DNA was not compared with TRBD2, the D call given in the table. TRBV21-1 is marked as a pseudogene. CDR3 length: 15 residues. This chain's CDR3 is CARCFGGRALYEQYF. The CDR3 DNA follows: TGTGCCAGATGTTTTGGAGGGCGCGCTCTCTACGAGCAGTACTTC.

The chain carries TRBV2 and TRBJ2-7; 7 bases agree with TRBD1. Germline lookup yields CDR1 SNHLY and CDR2 FYNNEI. This CDR3 has 14 amino acids. J gave up 3 bases and V 6 bases, and 8 bases lay outside the gene matches. The CDR3 sequence: CASRGTAAGYEQYF. CDR3 in DNA: TGTGCCAGCAGAGGGACAGCCGCGGGCTACGAGCAGTACTTC.

V usage is TRBV6-1 and J usage is TRBJ1-2; D remains unclear. The CDR3 spans 12 residues. CDR1 and CDR2 from the germline V gene are MNHNS and SASEGT. Trimming took off 2 bases at V and 7 bases at J, with 8 bases between the two ends. CDR3 residues: CASSEQRTGYTF. Here the CDR3 DNA reads TGTGCCAGCAGTGAACAGCGGACTGGCTACACCTTC.

The chain uses TRBV30 and TRBJ2-3; TRBD2 agrees at 12 bases. Germline V gene lookup returns CDR1 GTSNPN and CDR2 SVGIG (reference sequence). CDR3 length: 15 amino acids. After removal of 5 bases from V and 2 bases from J, the junction contained 5 bases not matched to a gene. The CDR3 DNA follows: TGTGCCTGGCTTCTAGCGGGAGGGCCCACAGATACGCAGTATTTT. Translating gives CAWLLAGGPTDTQYF.

The gene calls are TRBV4-2 and TRBJ1-2; the D gene is possibly TRBD1 (5 bases). The CDR3 consists of 13 residues. Trimming shortened V by 6 bases and J by 2 bases, and 10 bases separated the two germline ends. From germline, CDR1 is LGHNA and CDR2 YNFKEQ. The CDR3 is CASSLQGNYGYTF. CDR3 coding DNA: TGTGCCAGCAGTCTCCAGGGCAACTATGGCTACACCTTC.

This chain joins TRBV5-1 and TRBJ2-7, with 9 positions matching TRBD2. V shed 4 bases and J 7 bases; nucleotides not matched to a gene: 15. Germline V gene sequence: CDR1 SGHRS, CDR2 YFSETQ. This CDR3 region has 16 residues. This chain's CDR3 is CASSPSGAGGPGEQYF. In nucleotides, the CDR3 is TGCGCCAGCAGCCCTTCCGGCGCGGGAGGGCCGGGTGAGCAGTACTTC. The complete variable domain, with remaining parts taken from reference TRBV5-1 and TRBJ2-7, reads KAGVTQTPRYLIKTRGQQVTLSCSPISGHRSVSWYQQTPGQGLQFLFEYFSETQRNKGNFPGRFSGRQFSNSRSEMNVSTLELGDSALYLCASSPSGAGGPGEQYFGPGTRLTVT.

The genes are TRBV7-8 and TRBJ1-5; tentatively, D is TRBD1 (5 bases). This CDR3 is 16 amino acids long. Germline CDR1 SGHVS, CDR2 FQNEAQ. V gave up 1 base and J gave up 2 bases, with 12 bases separating them. The CDR3 region is CASSLVEGLGNQPQHF. In nucleotides, the CDR3 is TGTGCCAGCAGCTTAGTGGAGGGGTTAGGCAATCAGCCCCAGCATTTT.

DNA of the CDR3: TGTGCCAGCAGTTACTCGATCCCCAGTGCCTCTGGCTACACCTTC. Translation gives CASSYSIPSASGYTF. This chain connects TRBV6-6 to TRBJ1-2; D is undetermined. V lost 0 bases and J 7 bases, leaving 15 bases between the germline ends. In germline, CDR1 is MNHNY, CDR2 SVGAGI (reference sequence). The CDR3 is 15 residues long.

The rearrangement links TRBV11-2 to TRBJ2-7; D uncertain. Germline V gives CDR1 SGHAT, CDR2 FQNNGV. V was shortened by 1 base and J by 3 bases, with 10 bases between the two germline ends. The CDR3 spans 14 residues. The CDR3 DNA is TGTGCCAGCAGCTTAGGACACCCGAACTACGAGCAGTACTTC. It specifies CASSLGHPNYEQYF. Looking up the rest from reference TRBV11-2 and TRBJ2-7 gives the full variable domain: EAGVAQSPRYKIIEKRQSVAFWCNPISGHATLYWYQQILGQGPKLLIQFQNNGVVDDSQLPKDRFSAERLKGVDSTLKIQPAKLEDSAVYLCASSLGHPNYEQYFGPGTRLTVT.

In this sample, this clone turned up a few times. CDR3 loop: CATSATLSTDTQYF. CDR3 sequence (DNA): TGTGCCACCAGTGCTACCCTAAGCACAGATACGCAGTATTTT. The V call is TRBV24-1, the J call TRBJ2-3; D unclear. The V gene lost 5 bases and the J gene lost 0 bases, with 8 bases spanning the gap. The CDR3 spans 14 residues. The germline CDR1 and CDR2 sequences are KGHDR and SFDVKD.

The J gene is TRBJ2-3, the V gene TRBV28; 8 bases map to TRBD2. The V and J ends lost 4 bases and 1 base, in that order; junction bases with no gene match: 16. CDR1 is MDHEN, CDR2 SYDVKM, per germline. The CDR3 totals 19 residues. For the CDR3, the DNA is TGTGCCAGCAGTTCCGATTCAGTGGGTACGGGACTAGGCACAGATACGCAGTATTTT. The encoded protein is CASSSDSVGTGLGTDTQYF.

V is TRBV2 and J is TRBJ2-7, with D tentatively TRBD1 (7 bases). There are 14 residues in the CDR3. Trimming took off 4 bases at V and 4 bases at J, with 14 bases between the two ends. CDR1 and CDR2 from the germline V gene are SNHLY and FYNNEI. In nucleotides, the CDR3 is TGTGCCAGCAGTGTTGGAGGGGGCGTTTACGAGCAGTACTTC. Encoded protein: CASSVGGGVYEQYF.

The chain carries TRBV28 and TRBJ2-7; D gene uncertain. Germline CDR1 is MDHEN and CDR2 is SYDVKM. Trimming left V 2 bases short and J 3 bases short, with 5 bases between. This CDR3 has 12 residues. The CDR3 reads CASSLNSYEQYF. As DNA, the CDR3 is TGTGCCAGCAGTTTAAACAGCTACGAGCAGTACTTC.

The rearrangement joins TRBV5-6 to TRBJ2-1; 9 bases agree with TRBD1. V shed 5 bases, J shed 7 bases, and the junction held 19 bases outside the gene matches. Germline CDR1 reads SGHDT; CDR2 reads YYEEEE. The CDR3 extends over 18 amino acids. The chain's CDR3 is CASSGTGFGLKLQNEQFF. The CDR3 region has the DNA TGTGCCAGCAGTGGGACAGGGTTCGGGTTGAAGTTACAAAATGAGCAGTTCTTC.

The V and J genes are TRBV9 and TRBJ2-3; the match to TRBD2 covers 9 bases. Germline CDR1 reads SGDLS; CDR2 reads YYNGEE. The ends lost 6 bases at V and 2 bases at J; junction bases unmatched: 4. The CDR3 has 14 residues. The CDR3 DNA sequence: TGTGCCAGCACCCCTAGCGGGGACACAGATACGCAGTATTTT. This translates into CASTPSGDTDTQYF.